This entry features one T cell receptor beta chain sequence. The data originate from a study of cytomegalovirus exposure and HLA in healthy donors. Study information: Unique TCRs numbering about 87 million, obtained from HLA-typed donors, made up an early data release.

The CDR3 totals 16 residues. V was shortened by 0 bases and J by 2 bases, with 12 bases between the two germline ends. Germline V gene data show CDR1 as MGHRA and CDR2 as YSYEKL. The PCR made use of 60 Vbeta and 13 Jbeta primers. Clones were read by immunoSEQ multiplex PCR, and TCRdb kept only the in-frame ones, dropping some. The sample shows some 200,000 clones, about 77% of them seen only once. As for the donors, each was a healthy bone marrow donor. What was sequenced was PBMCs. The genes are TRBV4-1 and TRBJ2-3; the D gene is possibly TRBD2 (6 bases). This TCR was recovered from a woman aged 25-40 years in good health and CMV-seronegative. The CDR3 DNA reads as TGCGCCAGCAGCCAAGATTTTGGGGGGACCACAGATACGCAGTATTTT. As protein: CASSQDFGGTTDTQYF.